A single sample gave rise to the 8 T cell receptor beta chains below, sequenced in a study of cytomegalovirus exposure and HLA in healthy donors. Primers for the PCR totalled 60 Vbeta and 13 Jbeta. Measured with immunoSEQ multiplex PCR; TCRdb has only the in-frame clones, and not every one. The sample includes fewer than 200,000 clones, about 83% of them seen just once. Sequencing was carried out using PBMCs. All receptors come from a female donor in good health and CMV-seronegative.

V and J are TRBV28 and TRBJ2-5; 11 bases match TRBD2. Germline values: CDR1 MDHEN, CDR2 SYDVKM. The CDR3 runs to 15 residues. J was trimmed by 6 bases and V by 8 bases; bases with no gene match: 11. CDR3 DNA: TGTGCCAGCGGCCTGGGGCTAGCGGGGGGCAAGACCCAGTACTTC. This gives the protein CASGLGLAGGKTQYF.

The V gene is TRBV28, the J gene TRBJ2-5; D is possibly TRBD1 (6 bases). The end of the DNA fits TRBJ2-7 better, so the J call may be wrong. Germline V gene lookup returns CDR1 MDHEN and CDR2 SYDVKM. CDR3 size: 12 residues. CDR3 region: CASRAGANEQYF. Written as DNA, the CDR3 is TGTGCCAGCCGGGCAGGGGCAAACGAGCAGTACTTC.

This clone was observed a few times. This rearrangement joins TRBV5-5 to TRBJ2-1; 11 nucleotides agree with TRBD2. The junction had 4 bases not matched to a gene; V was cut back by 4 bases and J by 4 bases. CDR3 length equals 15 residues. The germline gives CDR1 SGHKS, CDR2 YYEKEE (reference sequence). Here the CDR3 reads CASSVLAGDYNEQFF. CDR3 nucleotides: TGTGCCAGCAGCGTACTAGCGGGAGATTACAATGAGCAGTTCTTC.

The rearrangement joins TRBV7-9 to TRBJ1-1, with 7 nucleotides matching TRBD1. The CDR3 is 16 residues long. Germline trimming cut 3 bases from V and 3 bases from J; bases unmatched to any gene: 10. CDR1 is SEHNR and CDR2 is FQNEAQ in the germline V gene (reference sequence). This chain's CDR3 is CASSFPLTGWDTEAFF. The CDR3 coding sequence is TGTGCCAGCAGCTTTCCCTTGACAGGGTGGGACACTGAAGCTTTCTTT.

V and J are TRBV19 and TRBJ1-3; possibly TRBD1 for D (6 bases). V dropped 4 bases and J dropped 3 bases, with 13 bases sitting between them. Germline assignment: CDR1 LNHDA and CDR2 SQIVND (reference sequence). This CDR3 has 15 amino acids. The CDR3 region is CASSKDSFVGNTIYF. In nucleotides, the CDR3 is TGTGCCAGTAGTAAGGACAGTTTCGTTGGAAACACCATATATTTT.

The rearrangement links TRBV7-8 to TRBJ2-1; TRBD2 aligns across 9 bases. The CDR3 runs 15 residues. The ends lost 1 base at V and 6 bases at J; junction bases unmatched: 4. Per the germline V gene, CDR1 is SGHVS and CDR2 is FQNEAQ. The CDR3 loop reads CASSLVASGVNEQFF. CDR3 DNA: TGTGCCAGCAGCTTAGTTGCTAGCGGGGTCAATGAGCAGTTCTTC.

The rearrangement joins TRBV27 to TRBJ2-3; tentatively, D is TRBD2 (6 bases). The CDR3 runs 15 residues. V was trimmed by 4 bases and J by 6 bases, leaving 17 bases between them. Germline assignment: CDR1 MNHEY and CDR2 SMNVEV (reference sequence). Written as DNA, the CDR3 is TGTGCCAGCAGTTCAGGACGGGAGTCGATGGATACGCAGTATTTT. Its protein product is CASSSGRESMDTQYF.

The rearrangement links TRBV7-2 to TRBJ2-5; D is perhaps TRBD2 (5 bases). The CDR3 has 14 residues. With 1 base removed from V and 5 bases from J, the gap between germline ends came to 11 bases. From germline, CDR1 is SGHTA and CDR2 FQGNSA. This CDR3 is CASSLGVWEETQYF. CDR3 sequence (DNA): TGTGCCAGCAGCTTAGGGGTCTGGGAGGAGACCCAGTACTTC.